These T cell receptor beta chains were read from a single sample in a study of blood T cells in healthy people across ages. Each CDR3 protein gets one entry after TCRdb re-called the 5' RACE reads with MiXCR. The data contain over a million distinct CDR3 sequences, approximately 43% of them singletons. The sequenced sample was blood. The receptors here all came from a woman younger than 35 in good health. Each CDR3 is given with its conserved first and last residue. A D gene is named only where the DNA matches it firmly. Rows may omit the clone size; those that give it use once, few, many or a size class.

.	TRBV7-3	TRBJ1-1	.	CASSPNRETEAFF	TGTGCCAGCAGCCCTAATAGGGAGACTGAAGCTTTCTTT
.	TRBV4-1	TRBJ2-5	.	CASSQAGTLPYF	TGCGCCAGCAGCCAAGCCGGGACACTGCCGTACTTC
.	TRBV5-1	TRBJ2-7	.	CASSVQGKEQYF	TGCGCCAGCAGCGTACAGGGTAAGGAGCAGTACTTC
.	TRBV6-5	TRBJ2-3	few	CASSYSVGNTQYF	TGTGCCAGCAGTTACTCGGTGGGAAATACGCAGTATTTT
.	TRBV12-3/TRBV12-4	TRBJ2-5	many	CASSVPEGETQYF	TGTGCCAGCAGTGTGCCGGAGGGGGAGACCCAGTACTTC
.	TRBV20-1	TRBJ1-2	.	CSARPNYGYTF	TGCAGTGCTCGACCTAACTATGGCTACACCTTC
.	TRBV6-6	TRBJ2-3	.	CASTRLVRDTQYF	TGTGCCAGCACACGCCTTGTAAGAGATACGCAGTATTTT
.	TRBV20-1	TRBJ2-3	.	CSATGETGLWVTDTQYF	TGCAGTGCCACCGGTGAGACGGGTTTGTGGGTGACAGATACGCAGTATTTT
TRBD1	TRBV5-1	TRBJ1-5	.	CASSLTGAWNQPQHF	TGCGCCAGCAGCTTGACAGGGGCTTGGAATCAGCCCCAGCATTTT
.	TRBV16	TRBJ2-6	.	CASSQQSLSFSGANVLTF	TGTGCCAGCAGCCAACAGTCACTCTCCTTCTCTGGGGCCAACGTCCTGACTTTC
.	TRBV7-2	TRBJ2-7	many	CASSEQGSSYEQYF	TGTGCCAGCAGCGAGCAGGGAAGCTCCTACGAGCAGTACTTC
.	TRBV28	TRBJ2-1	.	CASRTGNYEQFF	TGTGCCAGCAGGACAGGTAATTACGAGCAGTTCTTC
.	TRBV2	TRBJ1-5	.	CASSEDAGVGNQPQHF	TGTGCCAGCAGTGAAGACGCAGGGGTTGGCAATCAGCCCCAGCATTTT
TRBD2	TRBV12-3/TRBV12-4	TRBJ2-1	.	CASSLRAGGSSYNEQFF	TGTGCCAGCAGTTTGCGAGCGGGGGGGAGCTCCTACAATGAGCAGTTCTTC
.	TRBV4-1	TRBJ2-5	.	CASSQERGLTETQYF	TGCGCCAGCAGCCAAGAGAGAGGACTTACTGAGACCCAGTACTTC
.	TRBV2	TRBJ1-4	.	CASRDLATNEKLFF	TGTGCCAGCAGGGACCTGGCAACTAATGAAAAACTGTTTTTT
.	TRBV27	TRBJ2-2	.	CASSLTHTGELFF	TGTGCCAGCAGTTTAACCCACACCGGGGAGCTGTTTTTT
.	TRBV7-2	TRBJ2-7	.	CASSVQQSSYEQYF	TGTGCCAGCAGCGTCCAACAAAGCTCCTACGAGCAGTACTTC
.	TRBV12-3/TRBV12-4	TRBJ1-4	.	CASSLAKWPSEKLFF	TGTGCCAGCAGTTTAGCCAAATGGCCCTCTGAAAAACTGTTTTTT
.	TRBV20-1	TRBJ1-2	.	CSARPAGERYRLYGYTF	TGCAGTGCTAGACCCGCCGGGGAAAGGTACCGCTTATATGGCTACACCTTC
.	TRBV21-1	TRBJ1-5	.	CASSIDRPNQPQHF	TGTGCCAGCAGCATAGACAGACCCAATCAGCCCCAGCATTTT
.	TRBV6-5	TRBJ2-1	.	CASSHRQEEVF	TGTGCCAGCAGTCACCGACAGGAGGAAGTCTTC
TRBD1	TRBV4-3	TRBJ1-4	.	CASSHPTGVSNEKLFF	TGCGCCAGCAGCCACCCGACAGGGGTCTCTAATGAAAAACTGTTTTTT
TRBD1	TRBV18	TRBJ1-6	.	CASSWDRGASPLHF	TGTGCCAGCTCGTGGGACAGGGGGGCTTCACCCCTCCACTTT
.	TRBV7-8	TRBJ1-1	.	CASSLRTRDITEAFF	TGTGCCAGCAGCCTTCGGACCCGCGATATCACTGAAGCTTTCTTT
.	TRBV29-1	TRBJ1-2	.	CSVEDEFSYGYTF	TGCAGCGTTGAAGACGAGTTTTCCTATGGCTACACCTTC
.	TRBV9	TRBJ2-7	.	CASSVVATSYEQYF	TGTGCCAGCAGCGTAGTGGCCACCTCCTACGAGCAGTACTTC
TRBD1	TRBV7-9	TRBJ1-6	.	CASSFNSGGYNSPLHF	TGTGCCAGCAGCTTCAACTCAGGGGGCTATAATTCACCCCTCCACTTT
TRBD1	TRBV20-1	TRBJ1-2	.	CSARDNQPGTARNYGYTF	TGCAGTGCTAGAGATAATCAACCCGGGACAGCCAGAAACTATGGCTACACCTTC
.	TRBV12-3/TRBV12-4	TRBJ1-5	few	CASTYSGDSNQPQHF	TGTGCCAGCACCTACAGCGGAGATAGCAATCAGCCCCAGCATTTT
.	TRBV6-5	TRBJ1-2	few	CASRFPGISYGYTF	TGTGCCAGCAGGTTCCCAGGGATCTCCTATGGCTACACCTTC
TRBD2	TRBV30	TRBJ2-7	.	CAWLAGSSYEQYF	TGTGCCTGGTTAGCGGGATCCTCCTACGAGCAGTACTTC
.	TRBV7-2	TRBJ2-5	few	CASSSYHRFEETQYF	TGTGCCAGCAGCTCCTACCACAGGTTCGAAGAGACCCAGTACTTC
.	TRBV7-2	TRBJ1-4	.	CASSFPGRDEKLFF	TGTGCCAGCAGCTTCCCAGGGAGGGATGAAAAACTGTTTTTT
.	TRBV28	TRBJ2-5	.	CASMDTFQETQYF	TGTGCCAGCATGGACACCTTCCAAGAGACCCAGTACTTC
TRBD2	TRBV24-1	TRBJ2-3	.	CATSGSGRVDTQYF	TGTGCCACCAGTGGTAGCGGGAGGGTGGATACGCAGTATTTT
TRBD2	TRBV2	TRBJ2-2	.	CASTLSGSWGGELFF	TGTGCCAGCACCCTTAGCGGGAGTTGGGGCGGGGAGCTGTTTTTT
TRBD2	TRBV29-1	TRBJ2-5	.	CSVATSGGVETQYF	TGCAGCGTTGCCACTAGCGGGGGGGTAGAGACCCAGTACTTC
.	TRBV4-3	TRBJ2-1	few	CASSQEGRGARSEQFF	TGCGCCAGCAGCCAAGAAGGACGGGGGGCCAGGAGTGAGCAGTTCTTC
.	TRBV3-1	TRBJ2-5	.	CASSQDMRLGNNEQYF	TGTGCCAGCAGCCAAGATATGAGGTTGGGGAACAATGAGCAGTACTTC
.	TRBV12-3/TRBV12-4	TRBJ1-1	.	CASSLGASTEAFF	TGTGCCAGCAGTTTAGGCGCTTCCACTGAAGCTTTCTTT
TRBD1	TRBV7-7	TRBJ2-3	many	CASSRDRGDTQYF	TGTGCTAGCAGCCGAGACAGGGGTGATACGCAGTATTTT
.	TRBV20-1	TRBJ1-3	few	CSARASGHSGNTIYF	TGCAGTGCTAGAGCGTCAGGGCACTCTGGAAACACCATATATTTT
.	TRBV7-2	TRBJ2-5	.	CASSLVDPGRETQYF	TGTGCCAGCAGCTTAGTTGATCCGGGTCGCGAGACCCAGTACTTC
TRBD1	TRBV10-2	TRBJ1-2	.	CASSRNSGTGYNYGYTF	TGCGCCAGCAGCAGGAACTCCGGGACAGGATACAACTATGGCTACACCTTC
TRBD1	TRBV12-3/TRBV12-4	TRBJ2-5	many	CASSLGTGVQETQYF	TGTGCCAGCAGTCTCGGGACAGGGGTACAAGAGACCCAGTACTTC